Shown below are 8 T cell receptor beta chains from a single sample sequenced in a study of T cells after yellow fever vaccination. Via MiXCR, TCRdb re-called the 5' RACE reads, giving one row per CDR3 protein. Here the sample spans around 200,000 distinct CDR3 sequences, 11% being singletons. This specimen consisted of CD8+ T cells sorted from PBMCs, obtained 15 days after the yellow fever booster vaccination. The receptors here all came from a man between 18 and 29 years old who received the YFV17D yellow fever vaccine.

The chain links TRBV6-1 to TRBJ1-1; D ambiguous. Germline-derived CDR1 and CDR2 are MNHNS and SASEGT. The V end was cut by 6 bases, the J end by 0 bases, with 17 bases between. This CDR3 has 16 residues. Here the CDR3 reads CASRPPTDLMNTEAFF. The CDR3 DNA sequence: TGTGCCAGCAGACCCCCGACGGACCTTATGAACACTGAAGCTTTCTTT.

This clonotype has a count of ten or more. The chain combines TRBV10-3 with TRBJ1-1, with 7 bases fitting TRBD1. With 3 bases clipped from V and 2 bases from J, the junction kept 3 bases outside the gene matches. Germline CDR1 is ENHRY and CDR2 is SYGVKD. This CDR3 spans 14 amino acids. The CDR3 DNA reads TGTGCCATCAGTGATGACAGGGACAACACTGAAGCTTTCTTT. Translating gives CAISDDRDNTEAFF.

This clonotype was counted between two and nine times. V is TRBV11-2 and J is TRBJ1-2; 12 positions agree with TRBD1. CDR1 and CDR2 from the germline V gene are SGHAT and FQNNGV. J lost 7 bases, V lost 4 bases, and 10 bases had no gene match. The length of the CDR3 is 16 residues. CDR3 DNA sequence: TGTGCCAGCAGCTCGCCCCGGGACAGGGGGCGACGTGGCTACACCTTC. Amino acid sequence: CASSSPRDRGRRGYTF.

Only a few counts were recorded for this clonotype. The chain is built from TRBV19 and TRBJ2-7, with 9 bases identical to TRBD1. This CDR3 is 15 amino acids long. V dropped 5 bases and J dropped 6; count of bases not matched to a gene: 11. CDR1 and CDR2 from the germline V gene are LNHDA and SQIVND (reference sequence). CDR3 sequence (DNA): TGTGCCAGTAGTGACCGGGACAGGGTTCTTGGCGAGCAGTACTTC. Its protein product is CASSDRDRVLGEQYF. Full variable domain (remainder filled in from reference TRBV19 and TRBJ2-7): DGGITQSPKYLFRKEGQNVTLSCEQNLNHDAMYWYRQDPGQGLRLIYYSQIVNDFQKGDIAEGYSVSREKKESFPLTVTSAQKNPTAFYLCASSDRDRVLGEQYFGPGTRLTVT.

In this sample, this clonotype turned up many times. The chain has TRBV7-2 and TRBJ1-1, with 10 positions matching TRBD1. The CDR3 loop spans 14 amino acids. Trimming took 4 bases from V and 7 from J; bases not matched to a gene: 6. The germline CDR1 and CDR2 sequences are SGHTA and FQGNSA. CDR3: CASSYRDRGREAFF. In DNA, the CDR3 is TGTGCCAGCAGCTACCGGGACAGGGGCCGTGAAGCTTTCTTT.

This clonotype was detected ten times or more. The chain is built from TRBV6-4 and TRBJ1-2; 7 nucleotides line up with TRBD1. V lost 0 bases and J lost 7; bases outside the gene matches: 5. Germline lookup yields CDR1 MRHNA and CDR2 SNTAGT. The length of the CDR3 is 14 residues. This CDR3 reads CASSDSEGAGGYTF. DNA for the CDR3: TGTGCCAGCAGTGACTCGGAGGGGGCCGGTGGCTACACCTTC.

This chain connects TRBV27 to TRBJ2-7; TRBD1 is a possible D gene (6 bases). Germline CDR1 MNHEY, CDR2 SMNVEV (reference sequence). This CDR3 is 15 amino acids long. V lost 4 bases to trimming and J lost 5 bases, with 18 bases between them. In DNA form, the CDR3 reads TGTGCCAGCAGTTCCCTCCCCGGGACACTGAACGAGCAGTACGTC. It specifies CASSSLPGTLNEQYV.

This clonotype was seen a few times. The chain carries TRBV4-3 and TRBJ1-1; D is uncertain. The CDR3 is 15 amino acids. The ends were cut back, 4 bases at V and 6 bases at J, with 18 bases in the middle. Germline V gives CDR1 LGHNA, CDR2 YSLEER. DNA of the CDR3: TGCGCCAGCAGCCTGAGAGGATGGGGTGATCCTGAAGCTTTCTTT. As protein: CASSLRGWGDPEAFF.